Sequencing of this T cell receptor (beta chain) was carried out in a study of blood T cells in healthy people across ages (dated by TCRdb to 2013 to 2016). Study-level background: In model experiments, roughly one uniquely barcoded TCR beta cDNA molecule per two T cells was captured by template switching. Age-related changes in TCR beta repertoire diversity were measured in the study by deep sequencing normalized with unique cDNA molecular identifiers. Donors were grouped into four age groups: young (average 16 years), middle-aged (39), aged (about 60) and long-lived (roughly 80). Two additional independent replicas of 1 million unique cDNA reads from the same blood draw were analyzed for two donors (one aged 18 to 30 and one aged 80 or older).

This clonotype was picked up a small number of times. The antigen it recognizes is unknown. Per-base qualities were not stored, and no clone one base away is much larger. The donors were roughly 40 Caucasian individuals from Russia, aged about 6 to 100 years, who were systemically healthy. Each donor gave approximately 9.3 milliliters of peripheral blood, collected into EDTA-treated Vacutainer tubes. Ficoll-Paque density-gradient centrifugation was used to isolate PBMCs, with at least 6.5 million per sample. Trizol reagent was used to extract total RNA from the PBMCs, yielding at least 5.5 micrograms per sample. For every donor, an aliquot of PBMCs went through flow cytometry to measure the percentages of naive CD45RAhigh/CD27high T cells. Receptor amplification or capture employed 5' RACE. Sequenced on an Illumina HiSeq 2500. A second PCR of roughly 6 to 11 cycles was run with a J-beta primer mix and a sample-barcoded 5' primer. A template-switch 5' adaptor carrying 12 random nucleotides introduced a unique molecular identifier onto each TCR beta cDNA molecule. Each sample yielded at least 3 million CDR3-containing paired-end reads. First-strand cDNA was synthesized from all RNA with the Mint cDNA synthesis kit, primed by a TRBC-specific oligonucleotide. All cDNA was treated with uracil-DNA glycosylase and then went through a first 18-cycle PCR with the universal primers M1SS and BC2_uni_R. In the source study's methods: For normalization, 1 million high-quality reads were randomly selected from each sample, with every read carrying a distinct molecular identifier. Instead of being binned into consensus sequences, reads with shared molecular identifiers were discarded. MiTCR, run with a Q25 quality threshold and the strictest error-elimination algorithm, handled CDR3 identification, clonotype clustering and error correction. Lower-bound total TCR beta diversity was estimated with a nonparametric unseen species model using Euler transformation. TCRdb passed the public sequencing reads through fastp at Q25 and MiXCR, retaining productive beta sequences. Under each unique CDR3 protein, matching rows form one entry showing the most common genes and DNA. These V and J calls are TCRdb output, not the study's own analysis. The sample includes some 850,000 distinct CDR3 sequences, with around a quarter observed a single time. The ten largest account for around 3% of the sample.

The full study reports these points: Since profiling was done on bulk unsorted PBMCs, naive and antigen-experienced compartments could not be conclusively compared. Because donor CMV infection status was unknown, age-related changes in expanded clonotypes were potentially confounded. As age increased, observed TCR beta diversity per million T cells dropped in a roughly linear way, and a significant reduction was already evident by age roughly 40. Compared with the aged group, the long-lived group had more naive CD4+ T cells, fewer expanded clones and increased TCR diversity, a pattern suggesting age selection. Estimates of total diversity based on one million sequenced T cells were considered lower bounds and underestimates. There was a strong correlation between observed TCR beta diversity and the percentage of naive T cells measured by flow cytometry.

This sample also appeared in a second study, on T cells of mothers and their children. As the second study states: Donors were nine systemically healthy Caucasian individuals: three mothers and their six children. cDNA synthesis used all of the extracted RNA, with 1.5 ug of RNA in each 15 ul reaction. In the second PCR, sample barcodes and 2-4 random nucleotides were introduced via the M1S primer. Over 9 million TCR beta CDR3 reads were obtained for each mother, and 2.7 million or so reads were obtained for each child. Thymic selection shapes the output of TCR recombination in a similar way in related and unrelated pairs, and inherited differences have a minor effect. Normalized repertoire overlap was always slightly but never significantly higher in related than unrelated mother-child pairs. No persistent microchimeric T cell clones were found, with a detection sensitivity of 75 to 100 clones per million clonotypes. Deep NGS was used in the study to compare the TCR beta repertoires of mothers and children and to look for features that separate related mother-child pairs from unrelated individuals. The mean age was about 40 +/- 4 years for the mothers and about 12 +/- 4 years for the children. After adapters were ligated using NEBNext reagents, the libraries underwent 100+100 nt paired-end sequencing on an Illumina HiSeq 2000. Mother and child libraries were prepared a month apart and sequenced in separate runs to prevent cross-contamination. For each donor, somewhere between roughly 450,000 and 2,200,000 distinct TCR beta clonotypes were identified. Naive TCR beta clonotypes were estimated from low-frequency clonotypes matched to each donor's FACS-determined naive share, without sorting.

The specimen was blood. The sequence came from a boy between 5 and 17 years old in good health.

At the DNA level, the sequence is TGTGCCAGCTCACCACGACAGGGAGGAACGCACGAGCAGTACTTC. This yields the protein CASSPRQGGTHEQYF. Recombination joined TRBV18 with TRBJ2-1, and possibly TRBD1, on 7 matching bases. The last part of the DNA fits TRBJ2-7 better; the J call may be wrong. Reading from cysteine to phenylalanine, the CDR3 counts 15 amino acids. Only the CDR3 part of the read is kept: 45 bases, read in frame from the first base. CDR1 KGHSH and CDR2 LQKENI are derived from the germline V gene.